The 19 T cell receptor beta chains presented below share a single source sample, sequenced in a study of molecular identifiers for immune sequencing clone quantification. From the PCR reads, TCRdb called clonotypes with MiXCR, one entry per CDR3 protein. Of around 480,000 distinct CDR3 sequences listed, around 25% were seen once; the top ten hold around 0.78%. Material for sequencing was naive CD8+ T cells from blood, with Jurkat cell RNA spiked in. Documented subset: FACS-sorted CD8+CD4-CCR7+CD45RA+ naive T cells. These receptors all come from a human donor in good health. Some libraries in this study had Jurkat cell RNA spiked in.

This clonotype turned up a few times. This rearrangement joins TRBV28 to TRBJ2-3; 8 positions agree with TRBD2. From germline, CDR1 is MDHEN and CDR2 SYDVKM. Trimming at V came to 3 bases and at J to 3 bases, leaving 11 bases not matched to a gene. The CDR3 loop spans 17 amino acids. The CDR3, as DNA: TGTGCCAGCAGTTTCTTCTCTCGCTCTAGCGGGACAGATACGCAGTATTTT. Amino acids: CASSFFSRSSGTDTQYF.

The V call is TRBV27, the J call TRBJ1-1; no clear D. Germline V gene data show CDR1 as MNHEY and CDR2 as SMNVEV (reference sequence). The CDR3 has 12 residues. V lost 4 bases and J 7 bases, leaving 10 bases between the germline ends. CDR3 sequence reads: CASSYLGSEAFF. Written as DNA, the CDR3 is TGTGCCAGCAGTTATCTGGGAAGTGAAGCTTTCTTT.

The CDR3 loop is CASNGGEETQYF. DNA for the CDR3: TGTGCCAGCAATGGGGGCGAGGAGACCCAGTACTTC. This chain joins TRBV2 and TRBJ2-5, with D possibly matching TRBD1 (6 bases). From germline, CDR1 is SNHLY and CDR2 FYNNEI. V shed 7 bases and J shed 5 bases, with 11 bases lying between them. The CDR3 is 12 residues long.

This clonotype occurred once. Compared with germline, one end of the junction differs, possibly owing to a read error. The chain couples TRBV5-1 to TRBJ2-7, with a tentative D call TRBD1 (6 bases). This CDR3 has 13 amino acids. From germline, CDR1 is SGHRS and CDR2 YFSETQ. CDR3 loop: CASGFGTSYEQYF. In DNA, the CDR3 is TGCGCCAGCGGCTTCGGGACATCCTACGAGCAGTACTTC.

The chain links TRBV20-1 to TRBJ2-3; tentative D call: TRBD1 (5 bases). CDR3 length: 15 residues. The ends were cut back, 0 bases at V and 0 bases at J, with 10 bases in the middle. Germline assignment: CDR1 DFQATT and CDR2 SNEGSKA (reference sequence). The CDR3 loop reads CSAREWAGSTDTQYF. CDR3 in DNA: TGCAGTGCTAGAGAATGGGCAGGGAGCACAGATACGCAGTATTTT.

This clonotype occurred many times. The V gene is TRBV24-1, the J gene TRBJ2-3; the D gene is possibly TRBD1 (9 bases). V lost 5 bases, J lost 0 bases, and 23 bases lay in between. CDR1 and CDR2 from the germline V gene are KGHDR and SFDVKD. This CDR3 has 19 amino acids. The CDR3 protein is CATSGTGARLATSTDTQYF. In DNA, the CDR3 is TGTGCCACCAGTGGGACAGGGGCTCGACTAGCGACTAGCACAGATACGCAGTATTTT.

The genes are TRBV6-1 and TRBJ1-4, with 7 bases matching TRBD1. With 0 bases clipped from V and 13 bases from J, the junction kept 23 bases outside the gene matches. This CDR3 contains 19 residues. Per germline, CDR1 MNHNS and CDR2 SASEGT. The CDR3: CASSEASFWTRTGLGILFF. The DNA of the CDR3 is TGTGCCAGCAGTGAAGCTTCATTCTGGACCCGGACAGGCTTAGGGATACTGTTTTTT.

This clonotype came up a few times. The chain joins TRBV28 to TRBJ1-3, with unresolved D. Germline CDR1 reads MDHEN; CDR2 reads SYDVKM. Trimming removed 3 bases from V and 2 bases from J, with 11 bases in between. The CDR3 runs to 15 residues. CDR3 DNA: TGTGCCAGCAGTTTGGTTGAGGGTGCTGGAAACACCATATATTTT. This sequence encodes CASSLVEGAGNTIYF.

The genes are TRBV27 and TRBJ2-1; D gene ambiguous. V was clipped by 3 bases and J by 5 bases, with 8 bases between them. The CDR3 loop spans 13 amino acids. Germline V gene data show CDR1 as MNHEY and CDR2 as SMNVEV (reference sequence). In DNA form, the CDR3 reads TGTGCCAGCAGTTTTACTTGGAACAATGAGCAGTTCTTC. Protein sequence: CASSFTWNNEQFF.

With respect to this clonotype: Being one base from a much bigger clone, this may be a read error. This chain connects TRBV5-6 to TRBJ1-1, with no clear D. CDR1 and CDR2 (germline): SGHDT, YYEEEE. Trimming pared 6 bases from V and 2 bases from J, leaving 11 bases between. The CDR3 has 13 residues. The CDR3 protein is CASTWTSNTEAFF. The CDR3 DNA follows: TGTGCCAGCACCTGGACGTCAAACACTGAAGCTTTCTTT.

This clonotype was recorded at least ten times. CDR3 residues: CASSPAALAGLADTQYF. The CDR3 DNA sequence: TGTGCCAGCAGCCCGGCCGCCTTAGCGGGATTGGCAGATACGCAGTATTTT. The genes are TRBV7-9 and TRBJ2-3; 8 bases fit TRBD2. Per germline, CDR1 SEHNR and CDR2 FQNEAQ (reference sequence). V lost 5 bases, J lost 4 bases, and 14 bases stayed unmatched. This CDR3 contains 17 residues.

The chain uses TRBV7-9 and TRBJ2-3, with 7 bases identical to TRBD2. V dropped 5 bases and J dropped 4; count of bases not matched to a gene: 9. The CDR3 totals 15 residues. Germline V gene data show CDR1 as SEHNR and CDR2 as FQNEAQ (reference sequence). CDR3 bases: TGTGCCAGCAGCCAGGCGGGCGGGAGTCCAGATACGCAGTATTTT. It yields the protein CASSQAGGSPDTQYF.

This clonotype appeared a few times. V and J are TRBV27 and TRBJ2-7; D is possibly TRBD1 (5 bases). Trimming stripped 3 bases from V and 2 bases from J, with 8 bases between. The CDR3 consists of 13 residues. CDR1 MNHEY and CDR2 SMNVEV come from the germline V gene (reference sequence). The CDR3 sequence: CASSFGAAYEQYF. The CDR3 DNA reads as TGTGCCAGCAGTTTTGGGGCAGCCTACGAGCAGTACTTC.

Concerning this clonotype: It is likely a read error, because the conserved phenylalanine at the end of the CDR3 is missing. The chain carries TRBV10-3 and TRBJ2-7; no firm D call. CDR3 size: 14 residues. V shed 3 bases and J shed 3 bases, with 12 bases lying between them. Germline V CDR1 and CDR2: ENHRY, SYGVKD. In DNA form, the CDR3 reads TGTGCCATCAGTGACTTAAACATCCTCTACGAGCAGTACCTC. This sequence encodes CAISDLNILYEQYL.

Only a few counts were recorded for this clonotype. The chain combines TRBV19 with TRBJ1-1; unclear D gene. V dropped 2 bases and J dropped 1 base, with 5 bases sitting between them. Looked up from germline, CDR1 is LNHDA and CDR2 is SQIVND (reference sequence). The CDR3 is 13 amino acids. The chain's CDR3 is CASSINWNTEAFF. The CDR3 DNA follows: TGTGCCAGTAGTATAAACTGGAACACTGAAGCTTTCTTT.

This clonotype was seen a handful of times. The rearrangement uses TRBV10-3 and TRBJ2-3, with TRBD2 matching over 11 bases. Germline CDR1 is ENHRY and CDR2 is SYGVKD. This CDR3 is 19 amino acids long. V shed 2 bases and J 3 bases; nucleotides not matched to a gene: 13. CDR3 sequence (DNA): TGTGCCATCAGTGAGCCTGACCTTACGGTAGCGGGGGGGACAGATACGCAGTATTTT. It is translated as CAISEPDLTVAGGTDTQYF.

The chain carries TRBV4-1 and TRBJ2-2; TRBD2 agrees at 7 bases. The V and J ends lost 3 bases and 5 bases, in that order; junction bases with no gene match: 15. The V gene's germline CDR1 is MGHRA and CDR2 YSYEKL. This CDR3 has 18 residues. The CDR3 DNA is TGCGCCAGCAGCCACGTAGCTCCTGGGGAGGGTATGACCGGGGAGCTGTTTTTT. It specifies CASSHVAPGEGMTGELFF.

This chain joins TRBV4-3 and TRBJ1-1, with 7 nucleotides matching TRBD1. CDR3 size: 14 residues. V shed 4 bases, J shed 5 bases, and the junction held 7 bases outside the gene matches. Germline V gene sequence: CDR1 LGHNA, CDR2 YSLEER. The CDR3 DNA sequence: TGCGCCAGCAGCCGAGCAGGGGGAGAAACTGAAGCTTTCTTT. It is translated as CASSRAGGETEAFF.

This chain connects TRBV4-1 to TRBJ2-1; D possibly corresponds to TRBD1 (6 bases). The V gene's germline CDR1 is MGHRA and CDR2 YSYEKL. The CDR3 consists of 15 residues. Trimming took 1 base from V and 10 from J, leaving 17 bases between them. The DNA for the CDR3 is TGCGCCAGCAGCCAAGTTGCAGGGGTGGCACGGGAGCAGTTCTTC. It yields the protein CASSQVAGVAREQFF.